A single sample is the source of the 8 T cell receptor beta chains below, sequenced in a study of shared T cell receptors in the human thymus. Libraries were prepared by immunoSEQ multiplex PCR; TCRdb keeps only in-frame clonotypes and omits some of them. The table has 600,000 to 900,000 clones, roughly 88% seen once; the top ten hold 0.0095% to 0.013%. This sample was also put to use in a study of human thymus T cells.

Input material: thymocytes. The receptors were sampled from a girl less than two years old with a congenital heart defect.

V usage is TRBV5-4 and J usage is TRBJ2-1; 10 nucleotides match TRBD2. The CDR3 totals 15 residues. J was trimmed by 8 bases and V by 4 bases; bases with no gene match: 9. Germline CDR1 is SGHNT and CDR2 is YYREEE (reference sequence). The CDR3: CASSKAGGPIHEQFF. CDR3 nucleotide sequence: TGTGCCAGCAGCAAAGCGGGGGGGCCTATCCATGAGCAGTTCTTC.

V gene TRBV11-2 combines with J gene TRBJ2-2, with D unclear. CDR1 is SGHAT and CDR2 is FQNNGV in the germline V gene. The CDR3 is made up of 13 amino acids. V was trimmed by 2 bases and J by 4 bases, leaving 5 bases between them. The CDR3 coding sequence is TGTGCCAGCAGCTTAAACATCACCGGGGAGCTGTTTTTT. This codes for CASSLNITGELFF.

V and J are TRBV11-2 and TRBJ1-6; 7 bases line up with TRBD1. V was clipped by 5 bases and J by 9 bases; unmatched bases: 7. Per the germline V gene, CDR1 is SGHAT and CDR2 is FQNNGV. This CDR3 has 14 residues. CDR3 bases: TGTGCCAGCAGCCTAAGAGACAGGGTTTCACCCCTCCACTTT. Its protein product is CASSLRDRVSPLHF.

The chain links TRBV10-3 to TRBJ1-2; 7 nucleotides match TRBD1. Germline trimming cut 8 bases from V and 8 bases from J; bases unmatched to any gene: 14. The germline gives CDR1 ENHRY, CDR2 SYGVKD. CDR3 length: 14 residues. CDR3 DNA: TGTGCCATCCCTAAGGAGGGGGCACTGCGGGGCTACACCTTC. This sequence encodes CAIPKEGALRGYTF.

The chain recombines TRBV5-1 with TRBJ2-1; 7 bases map to TRBD1. V shed 4 bases, J shed 8 bases, and the junction held 6 bases outside the gene matches. This CDR3 is built from 13 residues. Germline-derived CDR1 and CDR2 are SGHRS and YFSETQ. In nucleotides, the CDR3 is TGCGCCAGCAGCGAAGACAGGGACCATGAGCAGTTCTTC. Translation gives CASSEDRDHEQFF.

The chain combines TRBV5-6 with TRBJ1-1; no clear D. The V end lost 5 bases, the J end lost 1 base, and 15 bases lay between the germline ends. Germline V gene data show CDR1 as SGHDT and CDR2 as YYEEEE. The CDR3 runs 15 residues. CDR3 in amino acids: CASSPNTGRNTEAFF. DNA for the CDR3: TGTGCCAGCAGTCCTAATACGGGAAGGAACACTGAAGCTTTCTTT.

The chain joins TRBV28 to TRBJ1-5; the D gene is possibly TRBD1 (6 bases). Germline-derived CDR1 and CDR2 are MDHEN and SYDVKM. V was cut by 10 bases and J by 1 base, with 26 bases left in between. CDR3 length: 18 amino acids. The CDR3 DNA sequence: TGTGCCACCAACCCCTCAGGGACGGAGGGGGGGAGCAATCAGCCCCAGCATTTT. Its protein is CATNPSGTEGGSNQPQHF.

This clone was found once. The rearrangement joins TRBV9 to TRBJ2-1; D perhaps matches TRBD2 (6 bases). Between the trimmed V and J ends, which lost 1 base and 0 bases, there was a span of 14 bases. The CDR3 is 17 residues long. Germline values: CDR1 SGDLS, CDR2 YYNGEE. The CDR3 reads CASSVSLAFSSYNEQFF. The CDR3 DNA reads as TGTGCCAGCAGCGTAAGCCTAGCGTTTAGCTCCTACAATGAGCAGTTCTTC.